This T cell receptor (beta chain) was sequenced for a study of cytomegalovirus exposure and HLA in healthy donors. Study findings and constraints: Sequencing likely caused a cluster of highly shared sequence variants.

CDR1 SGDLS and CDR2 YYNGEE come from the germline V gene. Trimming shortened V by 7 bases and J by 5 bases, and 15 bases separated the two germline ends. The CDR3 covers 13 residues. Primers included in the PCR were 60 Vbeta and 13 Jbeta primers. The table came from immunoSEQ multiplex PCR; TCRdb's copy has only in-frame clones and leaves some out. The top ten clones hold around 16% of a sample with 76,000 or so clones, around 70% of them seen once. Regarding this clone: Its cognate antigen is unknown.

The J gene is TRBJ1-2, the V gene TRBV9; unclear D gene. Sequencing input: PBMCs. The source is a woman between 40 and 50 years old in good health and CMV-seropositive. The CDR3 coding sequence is TGTGCCAGCGGGCCCGGACGGGGTTATGGCTACACCTTC. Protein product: CASGPGRGYGYTF.